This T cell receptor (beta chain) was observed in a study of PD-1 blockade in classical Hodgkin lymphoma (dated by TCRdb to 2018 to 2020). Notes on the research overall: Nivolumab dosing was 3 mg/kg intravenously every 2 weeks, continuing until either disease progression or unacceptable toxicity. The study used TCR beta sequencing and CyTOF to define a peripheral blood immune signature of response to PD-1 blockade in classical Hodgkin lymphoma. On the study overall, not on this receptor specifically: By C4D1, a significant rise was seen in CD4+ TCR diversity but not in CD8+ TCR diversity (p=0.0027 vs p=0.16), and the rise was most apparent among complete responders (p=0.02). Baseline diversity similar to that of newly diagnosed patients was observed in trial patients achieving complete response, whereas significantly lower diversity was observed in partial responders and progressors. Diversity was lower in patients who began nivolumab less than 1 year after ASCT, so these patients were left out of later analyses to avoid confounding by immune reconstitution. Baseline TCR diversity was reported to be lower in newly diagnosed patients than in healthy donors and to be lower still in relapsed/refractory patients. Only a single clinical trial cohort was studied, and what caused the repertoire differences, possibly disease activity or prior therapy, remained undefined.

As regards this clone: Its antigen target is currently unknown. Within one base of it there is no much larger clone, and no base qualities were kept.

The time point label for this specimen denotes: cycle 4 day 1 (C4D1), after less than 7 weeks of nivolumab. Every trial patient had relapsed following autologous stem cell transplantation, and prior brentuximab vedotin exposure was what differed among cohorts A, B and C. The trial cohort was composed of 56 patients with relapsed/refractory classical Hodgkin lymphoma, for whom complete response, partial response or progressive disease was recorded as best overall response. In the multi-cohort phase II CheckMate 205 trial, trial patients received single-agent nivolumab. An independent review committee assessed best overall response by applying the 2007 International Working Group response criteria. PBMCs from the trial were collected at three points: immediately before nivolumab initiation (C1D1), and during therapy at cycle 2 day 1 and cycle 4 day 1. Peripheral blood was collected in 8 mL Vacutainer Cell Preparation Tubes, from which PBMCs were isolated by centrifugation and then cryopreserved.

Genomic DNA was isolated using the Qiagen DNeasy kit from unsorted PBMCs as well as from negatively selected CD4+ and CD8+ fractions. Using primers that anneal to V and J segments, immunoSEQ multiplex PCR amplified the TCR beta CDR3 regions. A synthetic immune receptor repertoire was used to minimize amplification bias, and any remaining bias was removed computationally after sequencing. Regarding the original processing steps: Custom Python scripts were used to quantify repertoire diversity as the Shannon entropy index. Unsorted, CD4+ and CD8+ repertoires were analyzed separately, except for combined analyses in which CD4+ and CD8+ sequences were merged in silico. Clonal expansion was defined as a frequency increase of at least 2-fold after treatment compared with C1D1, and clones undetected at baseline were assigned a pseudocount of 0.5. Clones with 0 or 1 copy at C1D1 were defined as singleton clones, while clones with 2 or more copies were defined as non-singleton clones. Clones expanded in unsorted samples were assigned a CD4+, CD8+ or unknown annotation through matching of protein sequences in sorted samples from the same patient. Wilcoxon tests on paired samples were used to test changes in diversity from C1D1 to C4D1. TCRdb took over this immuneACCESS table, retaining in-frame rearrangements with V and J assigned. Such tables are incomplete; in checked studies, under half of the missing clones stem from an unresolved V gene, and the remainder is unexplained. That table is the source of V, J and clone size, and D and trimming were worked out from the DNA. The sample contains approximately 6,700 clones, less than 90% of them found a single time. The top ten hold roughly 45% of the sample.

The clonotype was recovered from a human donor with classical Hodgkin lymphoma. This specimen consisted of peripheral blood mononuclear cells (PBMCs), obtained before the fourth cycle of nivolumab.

The CDR3 region: CASSEGQGAPLGEKLFF. DNA sequence: TGTGCCAGCAGTGAAGGACAGGGGGCCCCACTTGGCGAAAAACTGTTTTTT. The V and J segments used are TRBV6-1 and TRBJ1-4, and 10 junction bases match TRBD1. The germline V gene specifies MNHNS as CDR1 and SASEGT as CDR2. Taken from cysteine to phenylalanine, the CDR3 has 17 residues. Just CDR3 DNA is preserved here, 51 bases in frame from base 1. The germline V end is reduced by 1 base and the J end by 8 bases; junction bases left unmatched: 10.